This T cell receptor beta chain was recovered during a study of a mutant IDH1 vaccine in newly diagnosed glioma. Study background: Treated patients, averaging about 40 years, were roughly 60% male and around 40% female.

Study-wide findings and caveats: Pseudoprogression seemed unrelated to changes in top peripheral T cell clonotypes. Researchers report vaccine-induced immune responses in 80% to 95% of patients.

This clone was observed once. The antigen remains unidentified. Sequenced by immunoSEQ multiplex PCR; TCRdb stores in-frame clones only, minus some. The sample holds tens of thousands of clones; 80% to 90% are singletons and the top ten take around 1.3%. Time point meaning: week 23, last vaccination. Vaccinated patients received 300 ug of mutant IDH1 20-mer peptide per dose, with topical imiquimod. Trimming removed 1 base from V and 4 bases from J, with 10 bases in between. This CDR3 has 14 amino acids. CDR1 is MNHNS and CDR2 is SASEGT in the germline V gene. This sequence was found in a man aged 35 to 55 with glioma. Sequences were derived from PBMCs, sampled from a glioma patient whose treatment included an IDH1 peptide vaccine. The chain has TRBV6-1 and TRBJ1-1; a possible D gene is TRBD1 (5 bases). This CDR3 reads CASSEVGEVTEAFF. The CDR3, as DNA: TGTGCCAGCAGTGAAGTGGGGGAGGTCACTGAAGCTTTCTTT.